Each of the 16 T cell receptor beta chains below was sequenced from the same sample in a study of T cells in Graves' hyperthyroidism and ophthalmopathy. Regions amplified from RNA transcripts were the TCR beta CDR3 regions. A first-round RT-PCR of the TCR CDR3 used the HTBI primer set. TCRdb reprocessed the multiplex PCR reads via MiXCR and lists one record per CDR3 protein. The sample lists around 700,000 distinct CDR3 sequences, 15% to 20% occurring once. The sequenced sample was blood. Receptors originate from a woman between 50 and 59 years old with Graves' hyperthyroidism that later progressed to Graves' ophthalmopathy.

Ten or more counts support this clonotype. CDR3 sequence reads: CASSLEGRGSDTQYF. In DNA, the CDR3 is TGTGCCAGCAGCTTAGAGGGCAGGGGGTCAGATACGCAGTATTTT. This rearrangement joins TRBV7-2 to TRBJ2-3, with 7 positions matching TRBD1. The V segment lost 1 base and the J segment 4 bases; nucleotides outside the gene matches: 5. The V gene's germline CDR1 is SGHTA and CDR2 FQGNSA. The length of the CDR3 is 15 residues.

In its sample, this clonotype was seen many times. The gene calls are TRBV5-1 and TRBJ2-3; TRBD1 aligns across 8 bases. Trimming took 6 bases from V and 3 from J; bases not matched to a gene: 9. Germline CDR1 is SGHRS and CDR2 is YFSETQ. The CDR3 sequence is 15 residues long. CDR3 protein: CASNYGTGLTDTQYF. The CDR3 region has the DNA TGCGCCAGCAACTACGGGACAGGATTAACAGATACGCAGTATTTT.

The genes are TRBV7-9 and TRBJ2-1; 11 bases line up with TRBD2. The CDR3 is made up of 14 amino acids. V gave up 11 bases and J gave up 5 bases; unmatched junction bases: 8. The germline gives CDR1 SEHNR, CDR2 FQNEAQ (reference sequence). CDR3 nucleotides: TGTGCCGGAAGTACTAGCGGGGGACACAATGAGCAGTTCTTC. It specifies CAGSTSGGHNEQFF.

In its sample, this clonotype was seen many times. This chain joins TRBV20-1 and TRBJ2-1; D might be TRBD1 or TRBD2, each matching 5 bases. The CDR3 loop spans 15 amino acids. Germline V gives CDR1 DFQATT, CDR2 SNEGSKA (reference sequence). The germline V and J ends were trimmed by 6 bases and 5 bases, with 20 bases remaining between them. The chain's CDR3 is CSARKSGPRDNEQFF. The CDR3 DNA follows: TGCAGTGCGAGAAAATCGGGACCCCGAGACAATGAGCAGTTCTTC.

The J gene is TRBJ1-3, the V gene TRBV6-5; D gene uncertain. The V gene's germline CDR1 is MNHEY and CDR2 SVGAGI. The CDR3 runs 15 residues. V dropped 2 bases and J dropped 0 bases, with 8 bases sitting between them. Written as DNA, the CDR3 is TGTGCCAGCAGTTACGGGCCATTCTCTGGAAACACCATATATTTT. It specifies CASSYGPFSGNTIYF.

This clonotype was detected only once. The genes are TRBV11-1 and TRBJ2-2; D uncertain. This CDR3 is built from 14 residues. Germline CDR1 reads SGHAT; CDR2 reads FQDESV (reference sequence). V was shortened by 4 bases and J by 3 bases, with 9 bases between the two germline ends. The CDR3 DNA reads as TGTGCCAGCAGCTGGAACAAAGACACCGGGGAGCTGTTTTTT. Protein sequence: CASSWNKDTGELFF.

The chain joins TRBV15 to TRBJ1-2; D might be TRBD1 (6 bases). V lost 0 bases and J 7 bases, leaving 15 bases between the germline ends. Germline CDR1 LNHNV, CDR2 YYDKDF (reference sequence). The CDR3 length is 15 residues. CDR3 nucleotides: TGTGCCACCAGCAGAGATCGGATCGGGGGCGTTGGCTACACCTTC. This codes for CATSRDRIGGVGYTF.

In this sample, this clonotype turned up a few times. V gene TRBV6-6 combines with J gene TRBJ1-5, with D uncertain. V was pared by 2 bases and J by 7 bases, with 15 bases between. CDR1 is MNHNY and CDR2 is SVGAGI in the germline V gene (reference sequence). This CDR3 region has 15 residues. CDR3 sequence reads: CASSYPPTAGQPQHF. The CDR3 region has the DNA TGTGCCAGCAGTTACCCCCCAACTGCGGGGCAGCCCCAGCATTTT.

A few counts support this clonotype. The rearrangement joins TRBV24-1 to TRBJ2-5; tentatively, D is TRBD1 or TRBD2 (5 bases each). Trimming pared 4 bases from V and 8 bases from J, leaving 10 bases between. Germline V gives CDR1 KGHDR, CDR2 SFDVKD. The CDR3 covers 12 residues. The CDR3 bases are TGTGCCACCAGTGAAGGGACGGACACCCAGTACTTC. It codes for CATSEGTDTQYF.

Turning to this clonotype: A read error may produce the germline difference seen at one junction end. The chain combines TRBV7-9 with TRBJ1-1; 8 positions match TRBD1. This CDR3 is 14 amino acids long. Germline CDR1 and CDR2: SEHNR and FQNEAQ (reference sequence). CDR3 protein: CAGSSTGVNTEAFF. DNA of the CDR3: TGTGCCGGCAGCTCGACAGGGGTTAACACTGAAGCTTTCTTT.

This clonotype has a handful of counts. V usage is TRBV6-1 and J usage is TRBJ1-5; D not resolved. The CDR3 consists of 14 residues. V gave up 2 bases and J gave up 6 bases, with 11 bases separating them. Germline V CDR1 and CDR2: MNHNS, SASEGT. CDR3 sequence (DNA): TGTGCCAGCAGTGAAAATGCGGGGATTCAGCCCCAGCATTTT. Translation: CASSENAGIQPQHF.

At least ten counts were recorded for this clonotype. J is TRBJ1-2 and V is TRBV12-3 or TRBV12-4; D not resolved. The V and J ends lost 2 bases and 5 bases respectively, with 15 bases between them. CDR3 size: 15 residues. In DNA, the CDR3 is TGTGCCAGCAGTTTACTCCCCGGCAGAATGTATGGCTACACCTTC. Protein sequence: CASSLLPGRMYGYTF.

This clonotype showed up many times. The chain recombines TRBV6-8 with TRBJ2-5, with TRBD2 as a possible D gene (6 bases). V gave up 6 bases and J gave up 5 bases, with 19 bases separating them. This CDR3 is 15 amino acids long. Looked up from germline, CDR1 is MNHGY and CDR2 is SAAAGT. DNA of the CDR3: TGTGCCAGCAGACCTCGACAGCCGGAGGGGGAGACCCAGTACTTC. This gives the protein CASRPRQPEGETQYF.

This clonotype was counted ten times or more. CDR3 sequence: CSARPGSMNTEAFF. CDR3 coding DNA: TGCAGTGCTAGACCTGGGAGCATGAACACTGAAGCTTTCTTT. The chain is built from TRBV20-1 and TRBJ1-1; D is unclear. CDR1 and CDR2 from the germline V gene are DFQATT and SNEGSKA (reference sequence). V lost 2 bases and J lost 0, with 10 bases in between. This CDR3 spans 14 amino acids.

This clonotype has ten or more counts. The CDR3 DNA is TGTGCCAGCAGTCCAGACGGCCCCGTGTCGGTCACAGATACGCAGTATTTT. This translates into CASSPDGPVSVTDTQYF. This sequence joins TRBV27 and TRBJ2-3; D is unclear. The V gene lost 5 bases and the J gene lost 2 bases, with 20 bases spanning the gap. The germline V gene encodes CDR1 MNHEY and CDR2 SMNVEV (reference sequence). The CDR3 totals 17 residues.

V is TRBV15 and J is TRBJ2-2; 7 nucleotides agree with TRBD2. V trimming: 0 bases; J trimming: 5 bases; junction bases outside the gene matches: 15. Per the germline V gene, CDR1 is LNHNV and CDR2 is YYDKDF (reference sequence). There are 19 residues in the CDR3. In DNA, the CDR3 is TGTGCCACCAGCAGAGATCCCCGCCGAGGGGAGGGTGAGACCGGGGAGCTGTTTTTT. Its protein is CATSRDPRRGEGETGELFF. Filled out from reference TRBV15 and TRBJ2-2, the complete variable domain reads DAMVIQNPRYQVTQFGKPVTLSCSQTLNHNVMYWYQQKSSQAPKLLFHYYDKDFNNEADTPDNFQSRRPNTSFCFLDIRSPGLGDTAMYLCATSRDPRRGEGETGELFFGEGSRLTVL.